This T cell receptor (beta chain) was documented in a study of cytomegalovirus exposure and HLA in healthy donors. Overall study results and limits: Later genetic work tied a missense DCLRE1C variant to beta-chain V and J trimming. For most subjects, TCR beta sequences were reported to predict HLA-A and HLA-B alleles with accuracy. There were over 150 TCR beta chains listed as cytomegalovirus-associated.

Of note for this clone: The antigen is unknown.

The V gene's germline CDR1 is LNHDA and CDR2 SQIVND (reference sequence). V gave up 9 bases and J gave up 4 bases; unmatched junction bases: 12. This CDR3 is 15 amino acids long. This PCR relied on a set of 60 Vbeta primers and 13 Jbeta primers. Sequenced by immunoSEQ multiplex PCR; TCRdb stores in-frame clones only, minus some. This sample contains just over 150,000 clones. The receptor comes from a woman aged 55-69 years in good health and CMV-seronegative. Sequenced input: PBMCs. V is TRBV19 and J is TRBJ1-2, with 9 bases matching TRBD1. CDR3 bases: TGTGCCAGCCGTGACGGAACAGGGGGCGCCTATGGCTACACCTTC. This encodes CASRDGTGGAYGYTF.